This TCR beta chain is from a study of T cell responses to AZD1222 COVID-19 vaccine. Findings of the study overall: Only a handful of AZD1222 recipients were seropositive at baseline. Close to half of all spike-specific TCRs reportedly target regions of the variants that are unmutated. Most donors were white British and more were female, and clonal diversity was possibly underestimated. The breadth and depth of Spike-specific TCRs increased once two AZD1222 doses had been given.

With regard to this clone: Its antigen is not known.

In germline, CDR1 is SGHRS, CDR2 YFSETQ. The V end was cut by 5 bases, the J end by 4 bases, with 14 bases between. The CDR3 sequence is 14 residues long. Sequencing was performed with immunoSEQ multiplex PCR; in TCRdb, only in-frame clones are kept and a portion is missing. The sample lists some 92,000 clones, about 93% occurring once. Sequencing was performed on peripheral blood, taken on day 0 of MenACWY control vaccination. The chain carries TRBV5-1 and TRBJ2-3; D may be TRBD1 or TRBD2 (5 bases each). The clonotype was recovered from an adult in good health. CDR3 sequence (DNA): TGCGCCAGCAGTGAGGGACCTGGCTCAGATACGCAGTATTTT. It specifies CASSEGPGSDTQYF.